The 30 T cell receptor beta chains below were found in one sample sequenced in a study of cytomegalovirus exposure and HLA in healthy donors. Use of 60 Vbeta and 13 Jbeta primers characterized the PCR. TCRdb's copy holds only in-frame clones and misses some; the assay was immunoSEQ multiplex PCR. The sample has around 52,000 clones. The specimen was PBMCs. These receptors were obtained from a man aged 40-49 years in good health and CMV-seropositive.

The rearrangement uses TRBV7-3 and TRBJ2-5; 7 bases match TRBD1. Germline V gives CDR1 SGHTA, CDR2 FQGTGA. The CDR3 is 14 residues long. Unmatched junction bases numbered 7, after V lost 4 bases and J lost 5 bases. CDR3 nucleotides: TGTGCCAGCAGCTCTACAGGGGTCCTGGAGACCCAGTACTTC. Amino acid sequence: CASSSTGVLETQYF.

The gene calls are TRBV6-5 and TRBJ2-2; D is unclear. Trimming pared 8 bases from V and 6 bases from J, leaving 7 bases between. The CDR3 is 11 amino acids. The germline V gene encodes CDR1 MNHEY and CDR2 SVGAGI. The CDR3 sequence is CASQWSGELFF. The CDR3 DNA reads TGTGCCAGCCAGTGGTCCGGGGAGCTGTTTTTT.

The chain carries TRBV5-5 and TRBJ2-7; TRBD1 agrees at 8 bases. The CDR3 sequence is 13 residues long. V lost 4 bases to trimming and J lost 5 bases; unmatched junction nucleotides: 5. CDR1 is SGHKS, CDR2 YYEKEE, per germline (reference sequence). CDR3 region: CASSGQGLNEQYF. CDR3 bases: TGTGCCAGCAGCGGACAGGGTCTCAACGAGCAGTACTTC.

CDR3 residues: CSVDEVGYGYTF. CDR3 nucleotide sequence: TGCAGCGTTGACGAGGTGGGCTATGGCTACACCTTC. The chain is built from TRBV29-1 and TRBJ1-2, with no clear D. Germline values: CDR1 SQVTM, CDR2 ANQGSEA. The CDR3 contains 12 residues. Trimming cost V 3 bases and J 4 bases, with 9 bases left between them. The whole variable domain, remainder taken from reference TRBV29-1 and TRBJ1-2, is SAVISQKPSRDICQRGTSLTIQCQVDSQVTMMFWYRQQPGQSLTLIATANQGSEATYESGFVIDKFPISRPNLTFSTLTVSNMSPEDSSIYLCSVDEVGYGYTFGSGTRLTVV.

This chain links TRBV30 with TRBJ1-2; possible D gene TRBD1, 5 bases. CDR1 and CDR2 from the germline V gene are GTSNPN and SVGIG (reference sequence). V gave up 3 bases and J gave up 2 bases, with 10 bases separating them. The CDR3 has 13 residues. The CDR3 nucleotides read TGTGCCTGGAGCGCGGGACGGAACTATGGCTACACCTTC. Translating gives CAWSAGRNYGYTF. The variable domain in full, with the rest retrieved from reference TRBV30 and TRBJ1-2, is SQTIHQWPATLVQPVGSPLSLECTVEGTSNPNLYWYRQAAGRGLQLLFYSVGIGQISSEVPQNLSASRPQDRQFILSSKKLLLSDSGFYLCAWSAGRNYGYTFGSGTRLTVV.

This chain joins TRBV19 and TRBJ2-4; D is undetermined. The CDR3 runs 11 residues. The germline V and J ends were trimmed by 5 bases and 9 bases, with 8 bases remaining between them. CDR1 LNHDA and CDR2 SQIVND come from the germline V gene (reference sequence). Here the CDR3 reads CASSPPRIQYF. DNA of the CDR3: TGTGCCAGTAGTCCCCCGCGCATTCAGTACTTC.

The genes are TRBV6-1 and TRBJ2-7; no clear D. This CDR3 region has 12 residues. The germline V gene has CDR1 MNHNS and CDR2 SASEGT. With 4 bases removed from V and 3 bases from J, the gap between germline ends came to 7 bases. CDR3 coding DNA: TGTGCCAGCAGTGCCACAGTCTACGAGCAGTACTTC. Its translation: CASSATVYEQYF.

V and J are TRBV5-1 and TRBJ2-3, with 7 bases fitting TRBD2. The CDR3 is 18 amino acids. The germline gives CDR1 SGHRS, CDR2 YFSETQ. With V trimmed by 0 bases and J by 2 bases, 12 bases remained unmatched. CDR3 sequence reads: CASSLEGRASGDTDTQYF. For the CDR3, the DNA is TGCGCCAGCAGCTTGGAAGGTAGGGCTAGCGGTGACACAGATACGCAGTATTTT.

J is TRBJ2-5 and V is TRBV7-3; tentatively, D is TRBD2 (7 bases). There are 13 residues in the CDR3. Germline CDR1 SGHTA, CDR2 FQGTGA. V gave up 5 bases and J gave up 5 bases, with 12 bases separating them. The CDR3 loop is CASSEEGGETQYF. The CDR3 nucleotides read TGTGCCAGCAGCGAGGAGGGGGGGGAGACCCAGTACTTC.

This sequence joins TRBV29-1 and TRBJ2-3, with 7 bases matching TRBD2. The CDR3 has 16 residues. Germline trimming cut 3 bases from V and 2 bases from J; bases unmatched to any gene: 11. Germline CDR1 is SQVTM and CDR2 is ANQGSEA. The chain's CDR3 is CSVDSGATDNTDTQYF. The CDR3 region has the DNA TGCAGCGTTGACAGCGGGGCCACCGATAACACAGATACGCAGTATTTT.

The chain has TRBV15 and TRBJ1-2; possible D gene TRBD1, 6 bases. Trimming removed 6 bases from V and 5 bases from J, with 19 bases in between. CDR3 length equals 15 residues. Germline V gene lookup returns CDR1 LNHNV and CDR2 YYDKDF (reference sequence). CDR3 in amino acids: CATSIDRTGGYGYTF. In DNA form, the CDR3 reads TGTGCCACCAGTATCGACAGGACGGGGGGTTATGGCTACACCTTC.

The chain couples TRBV7-9 to TRBJ2-7; D is possibly TRBD2 (7 bases). V was pared by 2 bases and J by 2 bases, with 13 bases between. Germline CDR1 SEHNR, CDR2 FQNEAQ (reference sequence). This CDR3 has 15 residues. CDR3 nucleotides: TGTGCCAGCAGCTTAATCTCGGGGGGCGCCTACGAGCAGTACTTC. It translates to CASSLISGGAYEQYF.

V usage is TRBV5-1 and J usage is TRBJ1-1; D is undetermined. The germline CDR1 and CDR2 sequences are SGHRS and YFSETQ. This CDR3 is 14 amino acids long. Trimming shortened V by 0 bases and J by 1 base, and 7 bases separated the two germline ends. The CDR3 sequence is CASSLVLPNTEAFF. The CDR3 nucleotides are TGCGCCAGCAGCTTGGTCCTACCGAACACTGAAGCTTTCTTT.

V gene TRBV10-3 combines with J gene TRBJ2-5, with 14 bases matching TRBD2. The CDR3 contains 15 residues. J gave up 4 bases and V 4 bases, and 2 bases lay outside the gene matches. Germline V gene data show CDR1 as ENHRY and CDR2 as SYGVKD. The CDR3 loop reads CAISGTSGGSETQYF. CDR3 DNA sequence: TGTGCCATCAGTGGGACTAGCGGGGGGTCAGAGACCCAGTACTTC.

The rearrangement links TRBV5-1 to TRBJ2-5; 11 nucleotides match TRBD1. The CDR3 consists of 15 residues. V dropped 5 bases and J dropped 2; count of bases not matched to a gene: 5. Germline V gene data show CDR1 as SGHRS and CDR2 as YFSETQ. CDR3 sequence (DNA): TGCGCCAGCAGGTCCGGGACAGGGGGACAAGAGACCCAGTACTTC. It yields the protein CASRSGTGGQETQYF.

J is TRBJ2-7 and V is TRBV28, with 10 positions matching TRBD2. CDR1 and CDR2 from the germline V gene are MDHEN and SYDVKM. The CDR3 consists of 15 residues. V lost 5 bases and J lost 5; bases outside the gene matches: 9. The chain's CDR3 is CASSTWTSGMDEQYF. The CDR3 DNA is TGTGCCAGCAGTACTTGGACTAGCGGAATGGACGAGCAGTACTTC.

As concerns this clone: Other DNA sequences in the sample encode the same CDR3. The J gene is TRBJ2-5, the V gene TRBV2; possible D gene TRBD1, 5 bases. Germline values: CDR1 SNHLY, CDR2 FYNNEI. The CDR3 has 13 amino acids. V lost 0 bases and J 5 bases, leaving 7 bases between the germline ends. DNA for the CDR3: TGTGCCAGCAGTGAAGCGGGGCGGGAGACCCAGTACTTC. Protein: CASSEAGRETQYF.

J is TRBJ2-1 and V is TRBV7-2; 9 bases line up with TRBD2. Trimming cost V 7 bases and J 8 bases; bases outside gene matches: 18. The CDR3 totals 17 residues. Germline CDR1 and CDR2: SGHTA and FQGNSA. Here the CDR3 DNA reads TGTGCCAGCACCCCCCAACCGGGCTTTAGCGGGAGCTATGAGCAGTTCTTC. It encodes CASTPQPGFSGSYEQFF.

The rearrangement links TRBV27 to TRBJ2-2, with 7 nucleotides matching TRBD1. J was trimmed by 9 bases and V by 4 bases; bases with no gene match: 11. The CDR3 spans 15 residues. Germline loops: CDR1 MNHEY, CDR2 SMNVEV (reference sequence). CDR3 in DNA: TGTGCCAGCAGTTCAGGACAGGAGAGGTACAGGGAGCTGTTTTTT. This encodes CASSSGQERYRELFF.

The rearrangement links TRBV10-1 to TRBJ1-3; D possibly corresponds to TRBD1 (5 bases). Trimming left V 6 bases short and J 1 base short, with 10 bases between. Germline V gene sequence: CDR1 WNHNN, CDR2 SYGVQD (reference sequence). The CDR3 has 14 amino acids. CDR3: CASRGRRSGNTIYF. DNA of the CDR3: TGCGCCAGCAGGGGGCGTAGATCTGGAAACACCATATATTTT.

This chain connects TRBV28 to TRBJ2-5, with 7 positions matching TRBD2. Germline trimming cut 2 bases from V and 5 bases from J; bases unmatched to any gene: 8. Germline V gene lookup returns CDR1 MDHEN and CDR2 SYDVKM. The CDR3 is 15 residues long. The CDR3, as DNA: TGTGCCAGCAGTTTAACTGTGGCCGGGGGGGAGACCCAGTACTTC. Its protein is CASSLTVAGGETQYF. The whole variable domain, remainder taken from reference TRBV28 and TRBJ2-5, is DVKVTQSSRYLVKRTGEKVFLECVQDMDHENMFWYRQDPGLGLRLIYFSYDVKMKEKGDIPEGYSVSREKKERFSLILESASTNQTSMYLCASSLTVAGGETQYFGPGTRLLVL.

This chain uses TRBV25-1 with TRBJ1-1, with a possible D match to TRBD1 (6 bases). V lost 4 bases and J lost 5, with 14 bases in between. This CDR3 contains 14 residues. The germline CDR1 and CDR2 sequences are MGHDK and SYGVNS. CDR3 sequence: CASSGWGGRTEAFF. DNA of the CDR3: TGTGCCAGCAGTGGTTGGGGGGGCCGGACTGAAGCTTTCTTT.

The chain uses TRBV2 and TRBJ1-5; 9 bases agree with TRBD1. The CDR3 is made up of 15 amino acids. With V trimmed by 5 bases and J by 5 bases, 7 bases remained unmatched. The germline gives CDR1 SNHLY, CDR2 FYNNEI. In DNA form, the CDR3 reads TGTGCCAGCAGTCGGGACAGGGAAATAGATCAGCCCCAGCATTTT. Protein: CASSRDREIDQPQHF.

The chain links TRBV5-1 to TRBJ2-5, with 10 bases identical to TRBD2. The V and J ends lost 4 bases and 5 bases, in that order; junction bases with no gene match: 5. Per germline, CDR1 SGHRS and CDR2 YFSETQ. The CDR3 totals 14 residues. The CDR3 DNA is TGCGCCAGCAGCCTAAAGACTAGCGGGGAGACCCAGTACTTC. Translation: CASSLKTSGETQYF. The full variable domain, rest sourced from reference TRBV5-1 and TRBJ2-5, is KAGVTQTPRYLIKTRGQQVTLSCSPISGHRSVSWYQQTPGQGLQFLFEYFSETQRNKGNFPGRFSGRQFSNSRSEMNVSTLELGDSALYLCASSLKTSGETQYFGPGTRLLVL.

The CDR3 loop reads CASSLRTSGYEQYF. The CDR3 coding sequence is TGTGCCAGCAGCTTGAGGACTAGCGGCTACGAGCAGTACTTC. V and J are TRBV5-6 and TRBJ2-7, with 10 bases aligning to TRBD2. The length of the CDR3 is 14 residues. V dropped 1 base and J dropped 3; count of bases not matched to a gene: 1. Germline V lookup: CDR1 SGHDT, CDR2 YYEEEE.

The V and J genes are TRBV7-9 and TRBJ2-7; 9 bases match TRBD1. V lost 4 bases, J lost 3 bases, and 10 bases stayed unmatched. Germline CDR1 is SEHNR and CDR2 is FQNEAQ (reference sequence). There are 16 residues in the CDR3. The CDR3 nucleotides are TGTGCCAGCAGCTCCGGGACAGGGCCAACATTCTACGAGCAGTACTTC. Protein sequence: CASSSGTGPTFYEQYF.

The V call is TRBV4-3, the J call TRBJ1-2, with D possibly matching TRBD1 (6 bases). The length of the CDR3 is 15 residues. The ends were cut back, 1 base at V and 4 bases at J, with 13 bases in the middle. From germline, CDR1 is LGHNA and CDR2 YSLEER. The CDR3 DNA reads as TGCGCCAGCAGCCAAGGGGGGGGCCATGGCTATGGCTACACCTTC. Translating gives CASSQGGGHGYGYTF.

The V call is TRBV19, the J call TRBJ2-7; 8 bases fit TRBD1. J lost 6 bases, V lost 2 bases, and 6 bases had no gene match. Germline loops: CDR1 LNHDA, CDR2 SQIVND (reference sequence). The length of the CDR3 is 14 residues. The DNA of the CDR3 is TGTGCCAGTAGTATAACAGGGGGGAAAAGCGAGCAGTACTTC. Translating gives CASSITGGKSEQYF. The full variable domain, in which reference TRBV19 and TRBJ2-7 provide the parts outside the CDR3, is DGGITQSPKYLFRKEGQNVTLSCEQNLNHDAMYWYRQDPGQGLRLIYYSQIVNDFQKGDIAEGYSVSREKKESFPLTVTSAQKNPTAFYLCASSITGGKSEQYFGPGTRLTVT.

This chain joins TRBV6-5 and TRBJ2-5; D might be TRBD2 (5 bases). The CDR3 covers 13 residues. Trimming took off 0 bases at V and 11 bases at J, with 13 bases between the two ends. Looked up from germline, CDR1 is MNHEY and CDR2 is SVGAGI. CDR3 bases: TGTGCCAGCAGTTACTCCGGGATGAGTGAGCAGTACTTC. As protein: CASSYSGMSEQYF.

This chain connects TRBV20-1 to TRBJ2-5; D is ambiguous. CDR1 DFQATT and CDR2 SNEGSKA come from the germline V gene (reference sequence). The CDR3 consists of 10 residues. V lost 6 bases and J lost 4, with 6 bases in between. CDR3 protein: CSALTETQYF. CDR3 in DNA: TGCAGTGCACTCACAGAGACCCAGTACTTC.